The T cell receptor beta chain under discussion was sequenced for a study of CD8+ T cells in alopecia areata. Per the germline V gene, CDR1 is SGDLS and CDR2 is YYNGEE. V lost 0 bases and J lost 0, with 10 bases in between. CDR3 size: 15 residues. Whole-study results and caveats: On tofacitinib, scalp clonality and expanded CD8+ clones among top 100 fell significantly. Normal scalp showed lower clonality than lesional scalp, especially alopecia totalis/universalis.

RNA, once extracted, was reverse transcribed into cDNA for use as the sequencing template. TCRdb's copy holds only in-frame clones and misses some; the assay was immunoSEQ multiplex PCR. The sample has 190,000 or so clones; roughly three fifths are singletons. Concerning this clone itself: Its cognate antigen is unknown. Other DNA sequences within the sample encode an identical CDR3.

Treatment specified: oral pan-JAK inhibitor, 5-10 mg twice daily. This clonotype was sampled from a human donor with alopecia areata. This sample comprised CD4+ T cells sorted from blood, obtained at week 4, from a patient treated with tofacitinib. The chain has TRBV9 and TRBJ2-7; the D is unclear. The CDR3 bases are TGTGCCAGCAGCGTAGGGGTAGGCAGCTCCTACGAGCAGTACTTC. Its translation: CASSVGVGSSYEQYF.